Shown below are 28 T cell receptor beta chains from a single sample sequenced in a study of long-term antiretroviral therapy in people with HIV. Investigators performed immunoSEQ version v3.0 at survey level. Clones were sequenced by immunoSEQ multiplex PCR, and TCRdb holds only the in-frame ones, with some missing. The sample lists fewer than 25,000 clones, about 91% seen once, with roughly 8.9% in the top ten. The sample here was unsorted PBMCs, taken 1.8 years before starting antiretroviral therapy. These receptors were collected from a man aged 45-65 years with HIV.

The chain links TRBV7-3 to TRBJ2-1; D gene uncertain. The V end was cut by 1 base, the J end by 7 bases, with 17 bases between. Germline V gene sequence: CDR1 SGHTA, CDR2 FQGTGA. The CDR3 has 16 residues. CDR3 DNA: TGTGCCAGCAGCTTAAATTTAGGTAGGGAATGGAATGAGCAGTTCTTC. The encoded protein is CASSLNLGREWNEQFF.

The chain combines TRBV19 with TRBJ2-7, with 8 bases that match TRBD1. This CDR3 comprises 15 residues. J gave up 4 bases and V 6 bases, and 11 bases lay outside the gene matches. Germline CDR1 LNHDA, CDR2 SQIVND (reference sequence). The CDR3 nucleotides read TGTGCCAGTAGCATCTGGACAGGGCGCGTTTACGAGCAGTACTTC. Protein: CASSIWTGRVYEQYF.

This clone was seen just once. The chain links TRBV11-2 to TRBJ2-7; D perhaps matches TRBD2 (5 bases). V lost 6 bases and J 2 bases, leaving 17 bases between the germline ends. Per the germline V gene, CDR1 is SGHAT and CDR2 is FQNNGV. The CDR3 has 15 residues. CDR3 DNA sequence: TGTGCCAGCAGTACCGGGATCGGGATGCCCTACGAGCAGTACTTC. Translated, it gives CASSTGIGMPYEQYF.

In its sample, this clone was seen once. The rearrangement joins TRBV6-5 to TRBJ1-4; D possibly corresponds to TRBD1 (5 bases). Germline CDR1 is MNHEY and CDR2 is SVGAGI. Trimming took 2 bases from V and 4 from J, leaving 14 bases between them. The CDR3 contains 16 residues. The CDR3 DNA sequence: TGTGCCAGCAGTTACGGGGCCGGGACTCATAATGAAAAACTGTTTTTT. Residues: CASSYGAGTHNEKLFF.

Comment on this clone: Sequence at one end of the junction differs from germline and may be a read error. The CDR3 nucleotides are TGCGCCAGCAGATTGGGCGGGACATATTCCTACGAGCAGTACTTC. Protein sequence: CASRLGGTYSYEQYF. The chain carries TRBV5-1 and TRBJ2-7; tentatively, D is TRBD1 or TRBD2 (6 bases each). Germline V gene lookup returns CDR1 SGHRS and CDR2 YFSETQ. This CDR3 is 15 amino acids long.

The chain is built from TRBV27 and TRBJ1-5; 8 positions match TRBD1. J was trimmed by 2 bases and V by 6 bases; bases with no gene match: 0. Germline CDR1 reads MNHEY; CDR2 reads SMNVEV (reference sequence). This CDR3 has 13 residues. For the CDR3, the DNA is TGTGCCAGCAGGACAGGGGGCAATCAGCCCCAGCATTTT. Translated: CASRTGGNQPQHF.

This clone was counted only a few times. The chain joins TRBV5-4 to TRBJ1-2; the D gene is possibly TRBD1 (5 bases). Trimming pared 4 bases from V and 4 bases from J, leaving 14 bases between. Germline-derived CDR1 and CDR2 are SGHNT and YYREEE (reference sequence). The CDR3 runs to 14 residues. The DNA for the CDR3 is TGTGCCAGCAGCCACCAAGGGGCGCGCTATGGCTACACCTTC. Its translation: CASSHQGARYGYTF. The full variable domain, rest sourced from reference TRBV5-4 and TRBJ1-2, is ETGVTQSPTHLIKTRGQQVTLRCSSQSGHNTVSWYQQALGQGPQFIFQYYREEENGRGNFPPRFSGLQFPNYSSELNVNALELDDSALYLCASSHQGARYGYTFGSGTRLTVV.

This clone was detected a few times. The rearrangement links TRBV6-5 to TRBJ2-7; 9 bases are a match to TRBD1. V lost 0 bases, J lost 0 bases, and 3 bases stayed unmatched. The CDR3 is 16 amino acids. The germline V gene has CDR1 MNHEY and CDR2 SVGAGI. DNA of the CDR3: TGTGCCAGCAGTTACTCGTTGACAGGGGGCTCCTACGAGCAGTACTTC. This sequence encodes CASSYSLTGGSYEQYF.

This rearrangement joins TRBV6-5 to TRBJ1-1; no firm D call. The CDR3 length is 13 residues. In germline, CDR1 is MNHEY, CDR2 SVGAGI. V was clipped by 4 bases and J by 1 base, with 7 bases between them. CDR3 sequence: CASSFNKNTEAFF. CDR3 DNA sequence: TGTGCCAGCAGTTTCAACAAGAACACTGAAGCTTTCTTT.

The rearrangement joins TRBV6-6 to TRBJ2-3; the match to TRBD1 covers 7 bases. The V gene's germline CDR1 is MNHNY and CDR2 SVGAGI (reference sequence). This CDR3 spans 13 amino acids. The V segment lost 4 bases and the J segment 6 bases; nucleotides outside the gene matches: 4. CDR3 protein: CASSFGQEDTQYF. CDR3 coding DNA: TGTGCCAGCAGTTTCGGACAGGAGGATACGCAGTATTTT.

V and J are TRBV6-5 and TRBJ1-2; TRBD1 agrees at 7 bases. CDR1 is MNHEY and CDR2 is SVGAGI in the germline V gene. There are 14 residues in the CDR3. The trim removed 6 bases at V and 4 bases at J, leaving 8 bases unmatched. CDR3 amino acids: CASSRQGLIYGYTF. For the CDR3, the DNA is TGTGCCAGCAGCAGACAGGGTTTAATCTATGGCTACACCTTC.

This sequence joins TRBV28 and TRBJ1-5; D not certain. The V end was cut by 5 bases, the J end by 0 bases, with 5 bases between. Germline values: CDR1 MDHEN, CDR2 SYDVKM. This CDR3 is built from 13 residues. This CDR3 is CASSPLSNQPQHF. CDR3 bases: TGTGCCAGCAGTCCCCTTAGCAATCAGCCCCAGCATTTT. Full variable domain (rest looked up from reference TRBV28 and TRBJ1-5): DVKVTQSSRYLVKRTGEKVFLECVQDMDHENMFWYRQDPGLGLRLIYFSYDVKMKEKGDIPEGYSVSREKKERFSLILESASTNQTSMYLCASSPLSNQPQHFGDGTRLSIL.

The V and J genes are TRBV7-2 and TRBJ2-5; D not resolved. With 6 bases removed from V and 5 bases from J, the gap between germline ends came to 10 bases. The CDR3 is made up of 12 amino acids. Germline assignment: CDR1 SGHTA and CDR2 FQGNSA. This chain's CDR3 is CASRARFETQYF. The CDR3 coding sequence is TGTGCCAGCAGGGCTAGATTTGAGACCCAGTACTTC.

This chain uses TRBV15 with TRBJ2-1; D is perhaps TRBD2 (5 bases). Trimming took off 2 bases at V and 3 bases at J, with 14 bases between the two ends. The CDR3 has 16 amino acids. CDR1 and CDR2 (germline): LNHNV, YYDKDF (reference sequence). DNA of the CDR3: TGTGCCACCAGCAGACGGACTTCTGGCGGCTACAATGAGCAGTTCTTC. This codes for CATSRRTSGGYNEQFF.

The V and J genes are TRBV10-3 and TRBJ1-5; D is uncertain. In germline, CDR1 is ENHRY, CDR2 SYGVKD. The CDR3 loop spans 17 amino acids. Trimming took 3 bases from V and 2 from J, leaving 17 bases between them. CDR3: CAISEGISGSGNQPQHF. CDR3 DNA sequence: TGTGCCATCAGTGAAGGTATATCGGGATCGGGCAATCAGCCCCAGCATTTT.

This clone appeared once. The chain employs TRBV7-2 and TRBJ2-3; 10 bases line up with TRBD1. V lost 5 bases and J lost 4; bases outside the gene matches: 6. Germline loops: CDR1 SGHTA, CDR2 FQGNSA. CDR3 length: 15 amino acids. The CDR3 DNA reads TGTGCCAGCAGCCGACGTGGGACAGGGGCAGATACGCAGTATTTT. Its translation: CASSRRGTGADTQYF.

CDR3 region: CASSIGPSGYGNEQFF. CDR3 nucleotides: TGTGCCAGTAGTATCGGACCGAGCGGCTATGGCAATGAGCAGTTCTTC. The J gene is TRBJ2-1, the V gene TRBV19; D might be TRBD2 (5 bases). Deletions cut 3 bases from V and 6 bases from J, with 18 bases between. The CDR3 runs 16 residues. The germline V gene has CDR1 LNHDA and CDR2 SQIVND (reference sequence).

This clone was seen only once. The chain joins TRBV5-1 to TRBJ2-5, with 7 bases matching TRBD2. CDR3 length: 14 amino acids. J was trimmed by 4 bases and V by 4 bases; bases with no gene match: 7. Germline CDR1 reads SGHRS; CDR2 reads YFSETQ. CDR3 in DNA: TGCGCCAGCAGCCCTGGGGGGGGTTCAGAGACCCAGTACTTC. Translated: CASSPGGGSETQYF.

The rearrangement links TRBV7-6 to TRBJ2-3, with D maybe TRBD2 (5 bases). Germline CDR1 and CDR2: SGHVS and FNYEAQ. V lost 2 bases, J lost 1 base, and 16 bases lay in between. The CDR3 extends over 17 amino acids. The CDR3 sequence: CASSLSSGLLGTDTQYF. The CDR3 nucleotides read TGTGCCAGCAGCTTAAGCAGCGGATTATTGGGCACAGATACGCAGTATTTT.

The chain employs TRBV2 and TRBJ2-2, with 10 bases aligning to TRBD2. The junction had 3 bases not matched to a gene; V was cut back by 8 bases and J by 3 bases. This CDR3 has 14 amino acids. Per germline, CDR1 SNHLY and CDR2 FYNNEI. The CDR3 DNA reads TGTGCCAGCCTAGCGGGAGAGTACACCGGGGAGCTGTTTTTT. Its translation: CASLAGEYTGELFF.

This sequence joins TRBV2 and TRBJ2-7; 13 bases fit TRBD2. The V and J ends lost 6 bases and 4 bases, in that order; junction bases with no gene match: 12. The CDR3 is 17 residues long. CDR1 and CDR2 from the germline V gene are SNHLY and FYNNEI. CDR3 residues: CASRRRRTSGSAYEQYF. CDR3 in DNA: TGTGCCAGCAGACGGAGAAGGACTAGCGGGAGCGCTTACGAGCAGTACTTC. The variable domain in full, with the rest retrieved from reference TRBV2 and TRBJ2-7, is EPEVTQTPSHQVTQMGQEVILRCVPISNHLYFYWYRQILGQKVEFLVSFYNNEISEKSEIFDDQFSVERPDGSNFTLKIRSTKLEDSAMYFCASRRRRTSGSAYEQYFGPGTRLTVT.

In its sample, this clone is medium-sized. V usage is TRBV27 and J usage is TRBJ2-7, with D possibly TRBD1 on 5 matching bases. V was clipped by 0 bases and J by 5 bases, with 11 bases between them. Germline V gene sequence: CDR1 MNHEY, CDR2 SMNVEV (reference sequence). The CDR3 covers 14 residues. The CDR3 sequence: CASSLSPRVHEQYF. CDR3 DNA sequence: TGTGCCAGCAGTTTATCCCCCAGGGTCCACGAGCAGTACTTC.

CDR3 in amino acids: CASRLAGSAEQFF. Here the CDR3 DNA reads TGTGCCAGCCGGCTAGCGGGAAGTGCTGAGCAGTTCTTC. The chain couples TRBV21-1 to TRBJ2-1; TRBD2 is taken as the D call from the table, unchecked against the DNA. TRBV21-1 is a documented pseudogene. This CDR3 comprises 13 residues.

CDR3 amino acids: CASSPGVASYNEQFF. CDR3 coding DNA: TGTGCCAGCTCACCTGGCGTGGCCAGTTACAATGAGCAGTTCTTC. The chain links TRBV18 to TRBJ2-1, with no clear D. V shed 3 bases and J shed 4 bases, with 13 bases lying between them. This CDR3 has 15 residues. Germline CDR1 KGHSH, CDR2 LQKENI.

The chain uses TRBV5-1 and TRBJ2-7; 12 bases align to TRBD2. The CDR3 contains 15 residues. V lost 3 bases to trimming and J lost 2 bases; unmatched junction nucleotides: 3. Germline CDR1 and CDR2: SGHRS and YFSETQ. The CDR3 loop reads CASSYGLAGTYEQYF. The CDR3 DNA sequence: TGCGCCAGCAGCTACGGACTAGCGGGGACCTACGAGCAGTACTTC.

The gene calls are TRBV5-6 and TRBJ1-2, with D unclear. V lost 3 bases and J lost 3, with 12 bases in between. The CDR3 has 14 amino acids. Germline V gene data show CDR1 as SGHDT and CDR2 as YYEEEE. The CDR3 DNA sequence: TGTGCCAGCAGCTCCTGGACCGACGACTATGGCTACACCTTC. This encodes CASSSWTDDYGYTF.

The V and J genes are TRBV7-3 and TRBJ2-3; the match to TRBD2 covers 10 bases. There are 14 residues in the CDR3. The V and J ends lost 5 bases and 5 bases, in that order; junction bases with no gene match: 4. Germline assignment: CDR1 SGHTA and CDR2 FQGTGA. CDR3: CASSPRTSGDTQYF. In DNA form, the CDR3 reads TGTGCCAGCAGCCCTCGGACTAGCGGAGATACGCAGTATTTT.

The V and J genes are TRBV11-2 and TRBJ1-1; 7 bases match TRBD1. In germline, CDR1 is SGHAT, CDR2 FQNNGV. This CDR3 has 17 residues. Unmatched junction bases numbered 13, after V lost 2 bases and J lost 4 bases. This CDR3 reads CASSLSGTENRGTEAFF. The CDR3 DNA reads TGTGCCAGCAGCTTATCCGGGACAGAGAATAGGGGCACTGAAGCTTTCTTT.